This T cell receptor beta chain was retrieved from a study of blood T cell repertoires in COVID-19. Whole-study context: Italy, Spain and the United States were the sources of the convalescent and acute COVID-19 samples. The analysed material was cDNA or gDNA that came from T cells, B-cell-depleted T cells, or PBMCs.

The repertoire was sequenced with immunoSEQ multiplex PCR; TCRdb's copy has only in-frame clones and lacks some. Among 150,000 to 200,000 clones listed, about 85% were seen once. The sample consisted of peripheral blood. This TCR derives from a man between 65 and 85 years old with active or convalescent COVID-19.

CDR3 protein: CASSPLGNEQFF. CDR3 nucleotide sequence: TGTGCCAGCAGCCCCCTCGGCAATGAGCAGTTCTTC. The V call is TRBV7-7, the J call TRBJ2-1; D is unresolved. The germline V gene has CDR1 SSHAT and CDR2 FNYEAQ (reference sequence). V gave up 5 bases and J gave up 6 bases, with 8 bases separating them. CDR3 size: 12 residues.